This T cell receptor beta chain was obtained from a study of cytomegalovirus exposure and HLA in healthy donors. Across the study: An earlier analysis identified 117 million unique TCR beta sequences in some 180 million T cells. Study-wide results and limits: In a later analysis, TCR beta V- and J-gene trimming was associated with a missense DCLRE1C variant. Of the V segments, some could not be distinguished, including TRBV6-2 and TRBV6-3, and were excluded.

The PCR contained 60 Vbeta and 13 Jbeta primers. Measured with immunoSEQ multiplex PCR; TCRdb has only the in-frame clones, and not every one. The table lists 55,000 to 85,000 clones, around 78% of them singletons, with 7.8% in the top ten. On this clone itself: No antigen is known for it.

Healthy bone marrow donors made up the donor group. V was cut by 0 bases and J by 8 bases, with 7 bases left in between. Germline lookup yields CDR1 LGHNA and CDR2 YNFKEQ. The CDR3 sequence is 12 residues long. This TCR derives from a man aged 18 to 29 in good health and CMV-seropositive. The specimen was PBMCs. V and J are TRBV4-2 and TRBJ1-2; D is ambiguous. CDR3 DNA sequence: TGTGCCAGCAGCCAAGATTGGCAGGGCTACACCTTC. It yields the protein CASSQDWQGYTF.